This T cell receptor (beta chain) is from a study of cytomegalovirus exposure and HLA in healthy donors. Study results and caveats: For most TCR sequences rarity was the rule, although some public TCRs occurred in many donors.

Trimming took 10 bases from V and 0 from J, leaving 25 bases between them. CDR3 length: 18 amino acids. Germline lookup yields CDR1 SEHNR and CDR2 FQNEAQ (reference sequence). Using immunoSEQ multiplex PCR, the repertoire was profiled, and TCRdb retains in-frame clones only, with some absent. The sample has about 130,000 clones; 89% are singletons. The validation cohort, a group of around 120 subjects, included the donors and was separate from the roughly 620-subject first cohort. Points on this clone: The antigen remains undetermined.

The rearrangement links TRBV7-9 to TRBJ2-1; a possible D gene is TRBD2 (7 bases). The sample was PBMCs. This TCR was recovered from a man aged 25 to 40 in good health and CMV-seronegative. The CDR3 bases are TGTGCCACCGCCGGGGGCGCCAAGCGGGGCAGCTCCTACAATGAGCAGTTCTTC. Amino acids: CATAGGAKRGSSYNEQFF.